This T cell receptor beta chain appears in the sequencing data of a study of response to subunit inactivated influenza vaccine. MiXCR, run by TCRdb on the RT-PCR reads, gives a single entry per CDR3 protein. The table records over 800,000 distinct CDR3 sequences, less than 25% of them present only once. The sample holds a few counts of this clonotype. Its antigen is unknown. This CDR3 region has 16 residues. CDR1 and CDR2 (germline): SGHRS, YFSETQ. V lost 0 bases, J lost 0 bases, and 10 bases lay in between. Points from the study as a whole: Authors suggested that a seasonal influenza vaccination recruits few new T cells each time.

Specimen: PBMCs from blood, collected approximately 5 days after vaccination. This clonotype was obtained from a man aged 50-60 years who received an inactivated influenza vaccine. The V and J genes are TRBV5-1 and TRBJ2-1, with D unresolved. CDR3 bases: TGCGCCAGCAGCTTGGTATCCCAGAGCTCCTACAATGAGCAGTTCTTC. Its protein product is CASSLVSQSSYNEQFF.